Included here is one T cell receptor (beta chain) sequence, with context. The specificity of this receptor is unknown. Per-base quality was not reported, and no clone a single base away is much larger than it. Amplification of TCR beta CDR3 regions was carried out from RNA transcripts. For the first round of RT-PCR on the TCR CDR3, the HTBI primer set was used together with the Qiagen OneStep RT-PCR kit. A second multiplex PCR round built the libraries, followed by size selection and purification. The libraries were sequenced on an Illumina HiSeq2000 using paired-end 100 bp reads. The authors' pipeline ran thus. Raw data were processed with SOAPnuke, discarding reads with adapters, uncalled bases, mean Phred below 15, or no exact constant-primer or identifier match. High-quality paired reads were merged with COPE v1.2.5, and unique nucleotide sequences were defined as clonotypes. Clonotypes were aligned to IMGT TRBV, TRBD and TRBJ reference segments using MiTCR v1.1. Only V-J combinations with frequency above 0.0001, covering about 99% of repertoires, were analysed. The TCS score was defined as the ratio of F50 (clonal expansion) to E x V (chaos), calculated using BLOSUM62-based TCRdist between CDR3 peptides within each V-J. Welch's t-statistics and random forest reduced just over 500 V-J features to fewer than 15, which were used in a naive Bayes classifier (R e1071). The similarity between thyroid and blood repertoires was quantified using the Morisita-Horn index. TCRdb ran its own pipeline on the public reads, namely fastp trimming at Q25 and MiXCR clone calling, and kept in-frame beta chains. Each record represents a unique CDR3 protein, reported with the most common genes and DNA among its rows. These V and J calls derive from TCRdb rather than the authors' analysis. The sample yields 800,000 or so distinct CDR3 sequences; 35% to 40% were counted once. The top ten clones comprise roughly 8.3% of the sample.

This specimen belongs to a study of T cells in Graves' hyperthyroidism and ophthalmopathy (dated by TCRdb to about 2019). In terms of the full investigation: Peripheral blood was sampled at the time of initial diagnosis, prior to any treatment. The study also compared thyroid tissue and blood T-cell repertoires from roughly six Graves' hyperthyroidism patients. Once sampling was done, hyperthyroidism patients were given methimazole at a starting dose of 30 mg daily, whereas ophthalmopathy patients were given high-dose intravenous methylprednisolone. The 100 or so discovery patients were randomly split 7:3 into training and test sets. The paper describes TCR Vbeta CDR3 sequencing of more than 120 peripheral blood samples, made up of 40 to 45 ophthalmopathy patients, roughly 80 hyperthyroidism patients and about 17 progressor patients. Prospective prediction of ophthalmopathy was tested in an independent validation cohort consisting of 18 hyperthyroidism patients and around 16 patients who later progressed to ophthalmopathy. To identify distinguishing TCR V-J signatures, a discovery cohort of 100 or so patients was used, comprising some 45 with Graves' ophthalmopathy and about 59 with stable Graves' hyperthyroidism.

Stable Graves' hyperthyroidism was defined as no progression to ophthalmopathy during 18 months of follow-up. Hyperthyroidism patients were aged 18 to 65 years and newly diagnosed, with disease duration of less than 2 months. Patients with uncontrolled infections, other autoimmune diseases, pregnancy or lactation were excluded. Diagnoses were based on clinical symptoms, serum thyroxine and TRAb, thyroid ultrasound and orbital computed tomography. Ficoll-Paque density gradient centrifugation was used to isolate PBMCs from 10 ml of fresh peripheral blood. Trizol reagent was used to extract total RNA, and RNA quality was then checked on an Agilent 2100 Bioanalyzer. General findings and caveats noted by the study authors: In validation, the model predicted progression to ophthalmopathy a median of approximately 6.6 months before onset, with around 70% sensitivity and just under 75% specificity. Blood samples also contained most of the expanded thyroid clonotypes (frequency above 0.001), which suggests that blood repertoires may reflect thyroid immune responses. A model built on a 13 V-J signature distinguished ophthalmopathy from stable hyperthyroidism, reaching roughly 88% sensitivity and about 81% specificity in cross-validation and 80%/75% in testing. No statistical method was used to fix the sample size in advance, and group allocation was not hidden from the investigators.

Inclusive of the bounding cysteine and phenylalanine, the CDR3 is 16 residues long. Here the CDR3 DNA is all that survives: 48 bases in frame from base 1. CDR1 and CDR2 were assigned from the germline V gene as KGHDR and SFDVKD. Germline trimming: 4 bases from V, 5 bases from J; junction bases outside gene matches: 8. The source of this sequence is a man between 18 and 29 years old with Graves' hyperthyroidism. The sequence is built from TRBV24-1 and TRBJ1-1; 11 bases in the middle match TRBD1. The sample taken for sequencing was blood. The nucleotides are TGTGCCACCAGTGAACTACGGGACAGGGGGATGACTGAAGCTTTCTTT. It is translated as CATSELRDRGMTEAFF.